These 21 T cell receptor beta chains were all obtained from the same sample, sequenced in a study of T cell responses to AZD1222 COVID-19 vaccine. Profiling relied on immunoSEQ multiplex PCR, and the TCRdb table lists in-frame clones only, not all of them. The sample has some 95,000 clones; 70% to 90% are singletons. Sequencing used peripheral blood, obtained on day 0 of AZD1222 vaccination. These receptor sequences come from an adult in good health.

The chain uses TRBV6-2 or TRBV6-3 and TRBJ2-2; tentative D call: TRBD1 (5 bases). The V gene's germline CDR1 is MNHEY and CDR2 SVGEGT. This CDR3 comprises 13 residues. V was clipped by 3 bases and J by 6 bases, with 8 bases between them. The DNA for the CDR3 is TGTGCCAGCAGTTATGGGGCAGCCGGGGAGCTGTTTTTT. This encodes CASSYGAAGELFF.

This clone was found a few times. The chain has TRBV5-3 and TRBJ1-4; maybe TRBD1 (6 bases). TRBV5-3 is identified as an open reading frame with a role that is uncertain. Deletions cut 4 bases from V and 8 bases from J, with 18 bases between. The CDR3 has 15 amino acids. This CDR3 is CARSLPLRTEEKLFF. The CDR3 nucleotides are TGTGCCAGAAGCCTCCCACTAAGGACAGAGGAAAAACTGTTTTTT.

The rearrangement uses TRBV30 and TRBJ1-6; 10 bases align to TRBD1. The ends lost 7 bases at V and 9 bases at J; junction bases unmatched: 3. Germline CDR1 and CDR2: GTSNPN and SVGIG (reference sequence). The CDR3 has 12 residues. CDR3 loop: CASGTGASPLHF. The CDR3 DNA sequence: TGTGCCTCCGGGACAGGGGCTTCACCCCTCCACTTT.

The rearrangement uses TRBV5-8 and TRBJ2-7, with a possible D match to TRBD1 (5 bases). Between the trimmed V and J ends, which lost 4 bases and 4 bases, there was a span of 12 bases. The CDR3 contains 13 residues. Germline V gene data show CDR1 as SGHTS and CDR2 as YDEGEE. The CDR3 coding sequence is TGTGCCAGCAGCATATCACAGGTTTACGAGCAGTACTTC. Its protein is CASSISQVYEQYF.

The rearrangement uses TRBV3-1 (or the pseudogene TRBV3-2) and TRBJ2-5, with D perhaps TRBD2 (6 bases). The germline CDR1 and CDR2 sequences are LGHDT and YNNKEL (reference sequence). CDR3 length equals 14 residues. V was cut by 6 bases and J by 3 bases, with 14 bases left in between. The CDR3 is CASSLLVAEETQYF. CDR3 DNA: TGTGCCAGCAGTCTCTTGGTAGCGGAAGAGACCCAGTACTTC.

The chain joins TRBV4-1 to TRBJ2-7; TRBD1 or TRBD2 may be the D gene (7 bases each). In germline, CDR1 is MGHRA, CDR2 YSYEKL. V was trimmed by 6 bases and J by 7 bases, leaving 19 bases between them. The CDR3 sequence is 14 residues long. CDR3 bases: TGCGCCAGCAGTCCCGGGACAGCGGGGTGGGAGCAGTACTTC. Its translation is CASSPGTAGWEQYF.

The V gene is TRBV5-4, the J gene TRBJ2-3; no definite D call. CDR1 and CDR2 from the germline V gene are SGHNT and YYREEE (reference sequence). This CDR3 region has 14 residues. V lost 2 bases, J lost 2 bases, and 9 bases lay in between. In DNA, the CDR3 is TGTGCCAGCAGCTTAGGGTCCCCCACAGATACGCAGTATTTT. Protein product: CASSLGSPTDTQYF.

This clone was seen repeatedly, ten times or more. The gene calls are TRBV19 and TRBJ1-1; the D gene is possibly TRBD1 (5 bases). The germline CDR1 and CDR2 sequences are LNHDA and SQIVND (reference sequence). This CDR3 comprises 16 residues. V was cut by 3 bases and J by 3 bases, with 17 bases left in between. CDR3 DNA: TGTGCCAGTAGTATGGCGTCAGGGAGAATGGACACTGAAGCTTTCTTT. Translated: CASSMASGRMDTEAFF.

The J gene is TRBJ1-2, the V gene TRBV12-5, with D hard to call. V dropped 4 bases and J dropped 3 bases, with 15 bases sitting between them. This CDR3 has 15 amino acids. Germline V gene data show CDR1 as LGHNT and CDR2 as FRNRAP. CDR3 DNA: TGTGCTAGTGGTTCACCGGGCCTCCGGGACTATGGCTACACCTTC. Translation: CASGSPGLRDYGYTF.

The chain recombines TRBV12-1 with TRBJ2-3; TRBD2, the D gene given by the table, was not confirmed from the DNA. TRBV12-1 is assigned pseudogene status. There are 16 residues in the CDR3. CDR3 amino acids: CASSFVGLAGTDTQYF. The CDR3 nucleotides read TGTGCCAGCAGCTTTGTGGGACTAGCGGGCACAGATACGCAGTATTTT.

The chain is built from TRBV6-5 and TRBJ2-5, with D uncertain. Germline lookup yields CDR1 MNHEY and CDR2 SVGAGI. This CDR3 region has 14 residues. Trimming took off 5 bases at V and 2 bases at J, with 12 bases between the two ends. CDR3 nucleotide sequence: TGTGCCAGCAGTCCCCTGGCCATTCAAGAGACCCAGTACTTC. It encodes CASSPLAIQETQYF.

This rearrangement joins TRBV6-6 to TRBJ2-3; TRBD2 might be the D (6 bases). Germline CDR1 is MNHNY and CDR2 is SVGAGI (reference sequence). Deletions cut 7 bases from V and 14 bases from J, with 16 bases between. CDR3 length equals 11 residues. CDR3 DNA: TGTGCCAGCACCCGAGGAGGGACTTGGTATTTT. Encoded protein: CASTRGGTWYF.

This chain uses TRBV19 with TRBJ2-7, with D possibly being TRBD2 (6 bases). Germline values: CDR1 LNHDA, CDR2 SQIVND (reference sequence). CDR3 length: 13 residues. Trimming took 3 bases from V and 6 from J, leaving 12 bases between them. CDR3 nucleotide sequence: TGTGCCAGTAGTATCGGGACTCCCGGCGAGCAGTACTTC. Its translation: CASSIGTPGEQYF.

The chain carries TRBV6-5 and TRBJ2-7, with no clear D. This CDR3 spans 13 amino acids. In germline, CDR1 is MNHEY, CDR2 SVGAGI. V lost 0 bases to trimming and J lost 7 bases, with 10 bases between them. CDR3 amino acids: CASSYSSGREQYF. The DNA for the CDR3 is TGTGCCAGCAGTTACTCATCAGGCCGAGAGCAGTACTTC.

The J gene is TRBJ1-6, the V gene TRBV7-6, with D hard to call. CDR1 and CDR2 from the germline V gene are SGHVS and FNYEAQ. Trimming took off 0 bases at V and 0 bases at J, with 15 bases between the two ends. This CDR3 contains 19 residues. Written as DNA, the CDR3 is TGTGCCAGCAGCTTAGCTCCCTCGGACGGAAGCTCCTATAATTCACCCCTCCACTTT. Translating it yields CASSLAPSDGSSYNSPLHF.

V usage is TRBV7-9 and J usage is TRBJ2-7; the D is unclear. The germline V and J ends were trimmed by 1 base and 2 bases, with 9 bases remaining between them. The CDR3 is 14 amino acids. CDR1 is SEHNR and CDR2 is FQNEAQ in the germline V gene (reference sequence). CDR3 loop: CASSLDRFAYEQYF. CDR3 nucleotides: TGTGCCAGCAGCTTAGATCGCTTCGCCTACGAGCAGTACTTC.

The chain carries TRBV4-2 and TRBJ1-2; D not resolved. From germline, CDR1 is LGHNA and CDR2 YNFKEQ. This CDR3 has 15 residues. Trimming removed 1 base at V and 0 bases at J, with 9 bases between. Written as DNA, the CDR3 is TGTGCCAGCAGCCAAGCCCCAACAGCTAACTATGGCTACACCTTC. Translating it yields CASSQAPTANYGYTF.

V gene TRBV9 combines with J gene TRBJ1-1; tentatively, D is TRBD1 (6 bases). The length of the CDR3 is 15 residues. V gave up 4 bases and J gave up 4 bases, with 17 bases separating them. The germline gives CDR1 SGDLS, CDR2 YYNGEE. This CDR3 is CASSSEDSFSTEAFF. CDR3 nucleotide sequence: TGTGCCAGCAGCTCCGAGGACAGTTTTTCCACTGAAGCTTTCTTT.

This rearrangement joins TRBV7-8 to TRBJ1-6; tentative D call: TRBD1 (5 bases). Trimming removed 3 bases at V and 10 bases at J, with 13 bases between. CDR1 SGHVS and CDR2 FQNEAQ come from the germline V gene. The CDR3 runs 14 residues. Here the CDR3 reads CASSFSQGESPLHF. The CDR3 DNA is TGTGCCAGCAGCTTCAGTCAGGGAGAGTCACCCCTCCACTTT.

The CDR3 reads CASSLRDLTGELFF. As DNA, the CDR3 is TGCGCCAGCAGCTTGCGGGACCTCACCGGGGAGCTGTTTTTT. This sequence joins TRBV5-1 and TRBJ2-2, with D possibly called TRBD1 or TRBD2 (5 bases each). The germline gives CDR1 SGHRS, CDR2 YFSETQ. V dropped 1 base and J dropped 4 bases, with 8 bases sitting between them. The CDR3 has 14 amino acids.

The chain links TRBV6-2 or TRBV6-3 to TRBJ2-2, with no clear D. The V end lost 6 bases, the J end lost 3 bases, and 14 bases lay between the germline ends. Germline CDR1 reads MNHEY; CDR2 reads SVGEGT. The CDR3 has 15 amino acids. The CDR3 DNA is TGTGCCAGCAGCCGCAACCGACTTTACACCGGGGAGCTGTTTTTT. It encodes CASSRNRLYTGELFF.